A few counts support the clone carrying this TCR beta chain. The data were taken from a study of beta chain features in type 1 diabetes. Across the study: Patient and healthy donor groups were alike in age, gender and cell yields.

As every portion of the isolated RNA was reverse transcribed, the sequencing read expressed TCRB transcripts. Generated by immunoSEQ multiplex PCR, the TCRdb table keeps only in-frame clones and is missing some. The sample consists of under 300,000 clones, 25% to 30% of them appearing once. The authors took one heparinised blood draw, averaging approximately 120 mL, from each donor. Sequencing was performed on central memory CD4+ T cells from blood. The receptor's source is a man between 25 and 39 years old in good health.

The DNA of the CDR3 is TGCGCCAGCAGGACAGTCGACTCCTACGAGCAGTACTTC. Its protein product is CASRTVDSYEQYF. The V gene is TRBV5-1, the J gene TRBJ2-7, with D possibly being TRBD1 (5 bases). Trimming left V 5 bases short and J 0 bases short, with 9 bases between. Germline V gene sequence: CDR1 SGHRS, CDR2 YFSETQ. The CDR3 runs to 13 residues.